The source of this T cell receptor beta chain is a study of blood T cell repertoires in COVID-19. In the study overall: Acute-phase and convalescent COVID-19 samples originated in the United States, Italy and Spain. From T cells, B-cell-depleted T cells, or PBMCs came the material, which was cDNA or gDNA.

The CDR3 is 14 amino acids. The trim removed 10 bases at V and 0 bases at J, leaving 4 bases unmatched. CDR1 and CDR2 (germline): LNHDA, SQIVND (reference sequence). Authors' analysis steps: Estimation of nucleated cell counts was performed using reference gene primer amplification. The repertoire was sequenced with immunoSEQ multiplex PCR; TCRdb's copy has only in-frame clones and lacks some. D and trimming come from the DNA, and the V and J calls and clone size come from that table. In the table there are roughly 66,000 clones, 90% to 95% of which are singletons. This sequence originates from a human donor in a cohort sampled during active COVID-19. Input material: peripheral blood. The V and J genes are TRBV19 and TRBJ1-3; TRBD1 aligns across 9 bases. The DNA of the CDR3 is TGTGCCACCCGGACAGGGGCCTCTGGAAACACCATATATTTT. Its protein product is CATRTGASGNTIYF.